These 15 T cell receptor beta chains were sequenced from one sample in a study of control samples from healthy donors and cancer patients. Sequencing used immunoSEQ multiplex PCR; TCRdb keeps in-frame clones, though not all of them. The sample gives 130,000 or so clones, around nine tenths of which show up once; around 6% is in the top ten. Sequenced sample: blood. The receptors shown here come from a man younger than 30 in good health.

In nucleotides, the CDR3 is TGTGCCAGCAGTGATAAGGGTAATCAGCCCCAGCATTTT. Its translation is CASSDKGNQPQHF. The chain couples TRBV2 to TRBJ1-5; D unclear. Germline CDR1 reads SNHLY; CDR2 reads FYNNEI. The CDR3 is made up of 13 amino acids. V lost 3 bases and J 4 bases, leaving 7 bases between the germline ends. The full variable domain, completed using reference TRBV2 and TRBJ1-5, is EPEVTQTPSHQVTQMGQEVILRCVPISNHLYFYWYRQILGQKVEFLVSFYNNEISEKSEIFDDQFSVERPDGSNFTLKIRSTKLEDSAMYFCASSDKGNQPQHFGDGTRLSIL.

This chain uses TRBV9 with TRBJ1-6, with 9 bases matching TRBD1. The V segment lost 0 bases and the J segment 9 bases; nucleotides outside the gene matches: 4. There are 15 residues in the CDR3. From germline, CDR1 is SGDLS and CDR2 YYNGEE. The CDR3 region has the DNA TGTGCCAGCAGCGTAGAGGGACAGGGTATTTCACCCCTCCACTTT. Its protein product is CASSVEGQGISPLHF.

The chain links TRBV3-1 (or the pseudogene TRBV3-2) to TRBJ2-5; 10 nucleotides match TRBD2. The ends lost 1 base at V and 3 bases at J; junction bases unmatched: 8. CDR1 is LGHDT and CDR2 is YNNKEL in the germline V gene (reference sequence). The CDR3 consists of 17 residues. In nucleotides, the CDR3 is TGTGCCAGCAGCCAAGGGAGGAGCGGGGGGGCCGAAGAGACCCAGTACTTC. This gives the protein CASSQGRSGGAEETQYF.

The genes are TRBV11-3 and TRBJ2-3, with D tentatively TRBD1 (5 bases). The germline V gene has CDR1 SGHNT and CDR2 YENEEA. V lost 5 bases and J lost 4, with 16 bases in between. This CDR3 contains 15 residues. CDR3 residues: CASSPRAGPSDTQYF. In DNA form, the CDR3 reads TGTGCCAGCAGCCCCAGGGCAGGGCCATCAGATACGCAGTATTTT.

The chain's CDR3 is CASSSGQGNTIYF. For the CDR3, the DNA is TGTGCCAGCAGCTCGGGACAGGGAAACACCATATATTTT. The rearrangement joins TRBV5-4 to TRBJ1-3, with 7 bases matching TRBD1. Germline values: CDR1 SGHNT, CDR2 YYREEE (reference sequence). J gave up 4 bases and V 3 bases, and 1 base lay outside the gene matches. This CDR3 is built from 13 residues.

The chain has TRBV19 and TRBJ2-6; possible D gene TRBD2, 7 bases. The V gene lost 0 bases and the J gene lost 0 bases, with 18 bases spanning the gap. Germline CDR1 is LNHDA and CDR2 is SQIVND (reference sequence). The CDR3 length is 20 residues. CDR3 sequence (DNA): TGTGCCAGTAGTATAGATCGAGGGGGAGGGATCGGCTCTGGGGCCAACGTCCTGACTTTC. As protein: CASSIDRGGGIGSGANVLTF.

Here the CDR3 DNA reads TGTGCCAGAAGGAAGGGGCGAAGTAGGGATTCACCCCTCCACTTT. It translates to CARRKGRSRDSPLHF. The genes are TRBV5-3 and TRBJ1-6; D might be TRBD1 (5 bases). TRBV5-3 is labeled an ORF, and its function is uncertain. V lost 5 bases to trimming and J lost 8 bases, with 17 bases between them. CDR3 length: 15 amino acids.

The gene calls are TRBV7-9 and TRBJ2-5, with 7 bases fitting TRBD1. V lost 0 bases, J lost 7 bases, and 8 bases stayed unmatched. CDR1 and CDR2 from the germline V gene are SEHNR and FQNEAQ (reference sequence). The CDR3 is made up of 15 amino acids. The CDR3 loop is CASSLADRSHGTQYF. CDR3 coding DNA: TGTGCCAGCAGCTTAGCGGACAGGTCCCATGGGACCCAGTACTTC.

The rearrangement links TRBV10-3 to TRBJ2-3; 10 nucleotides agree with TRBD2. Germline CDR1 is ENHRY and CDR2 is SYGVKD. This CDR3 comprises 16 residues. Trimming removed 3 bases from V and 6 bases from J; junction bases left unmatched: 9. The CDR3 spells CAISEGTSGDLDTQYF. The CDR3 DNA reads as TGTGCCATCAGTGAAGGCACTAGCGGGGACTTGGATACGCAGTATTTT.

This clone has a single count. The chain couples TRBV6-4 to TRBJ2-3, with TRBD1 as a possible D gene (5 bases). The CDR3 runs to 13 residues. The germline V gene encodes CDR1 MRHNA and CDR2 SNTAGT. Trimming took off 3 bases at V and 4 bases at J, with 8 bases between the two ends. Here the CDR3 DNA reads TGTGCCAGCAGTGAACAGGCCGCAGATACGCAGTATTTT. Translating gives CASSEQAADTQYF.

The CDR3 DNA sequence: TGTGCCAGCACCCCACAGGGGAAGGGTCAGGCCGCTTTCTTT. It is translated as CASTPQGKGQAAFF. The genes are TRBV6-5 and TRBJ1-1, with 7 bases identical to TRBD1. Germline loops: CDR1 MNHEY, CDR2 SVGAGI. V lost 7 bases and J lost 11; bases outside the gene matches: 16. The CDR3 runs 14 residues.

J is TRBJ2-5 and V is TRBV27, with a possible D match to TRBD2 (7 bases). The CDR3 is made up of 13 amino acids. Trimming removed 3 bases at V and 7 bases at J, with 12 bases between. Germline V gene sequence: CDR1 MNHEY, CDR2 SMNVEV (reference sequence). CDR3 amino acids: CASSFGGAGTQYF. Written as DNA, the CDR3 is TGTGCCAGCAGTTTTGGGGGGGCGGGGACCCAGTACTTC.

Written as DNA, the CDR3 is TGTGCCAGCAGCTTAGGAAGGAACATAAACTACGAGCAGTACTTC. Encoded protein: CASSLGRNINYEQYF. The chain has TRBV5-4 and TRBJ2-7; D unclear. The CDR3 covers 15 residues. Between the trimmed V and J ends, which lost 2 bases and 3 bases, there was a span of 15 bases. CDR1 is SGHNT and CDR2 is YYREEE in the germline V gene (reference sequence).

The chain is built from TRBV12-3 or TRBV12-4 and TRBJ2-7; D unresolved. CDR3 length: 13 residues. The V gene lost 3 bases and the J gene lost 3 bases, with 9 bases spanning the gap. CDR3 sequence: CASSFGSIYEQYF. CDR3 nucleotides: TGTGCCAGCAGTTTCGGGTCGATCTACGAGCAGTACTTC.

The chain uses TRBV3-1 (or the pseudogene TRBV3-2) and TRBJ2-3, with 9 bases that match TRBD2. The CDR3 loop spans 16 amino acids. Losses at the gene ends were 4 bases for V and 1 base for J; bases not matched to a gene: 6. Germline CDR1 reads LGHDT; CDR2 reads YNNKEL (reference sequence). DNA of the CDR3: TGTGCCAGCAGCCTCCGGGGCGGGGGGGGCACAGATACGCAGTATTTT. It is translated as CASSLRGGGGTDTQYF.